Below are 2 T cell receptor beta chains sequenced from a single sample in a study of Ad26.COV2.S vaccination and SARS-CoV-2 variants. Treatment defined: some 19 received Ad26.COV2.S at low or high dose, single or two shots; roughly 5 received placebo; per-sample allocation not given. After the first vaccine or placebo injection, samples were drawn on day 63. Clones were sequenced by immunoSEQ multiplex PCR, and TCRdb holds only the in-frame ones, with some missing. The sample yields hundreds of thousands of clones, roughly 89% seen once. Sequenced here: peripheral blood, sampled in a trial of Ad26.COV2.S vaccine versus placebo. These TCRs come from a person aged 18 to 59 who received the Ad26.COV2.S COVID-19 vaccine or a placebo.

This clone was detected only a few times. The V gene is TRBV5-1, the J gene TRBJ1-6; TRBD1 is a possible D gene (6 bases). The length of the CDR3 is 15 residues. V lost 4 bases to trimming and J lost 6 bases, with 14 bases between them. Germline CDR1 is SGHRS and CDR2 is YFSETQ. The CDR3 sequence: CASSPGTPRNSPLHF. DNA for the CDR3: TGCGCCAGCAGCCCCGGGACACCTCGTAATTCACCCCTCCACTTT. Variable domain in full (rest from reference TRBV5-1 and TRBJ1-6): KAGVTQTPRYLIKTRGQQVTLSCSPISGHRSVSWYQQTPGQGLQFLFEYFSETQRNKGNFPGRFSGRQFSNSRSEMNVSTLELGDSALYLCASSPGTPRNSPLHFGNGTRLTVT.

The V gene is TRBV20-1, the J gene TRBJ2-7, with D unclear. CDR3 length equals 11 residues. The V and J ends lost 4 bases and 3 bases respectively, with 7 bases between them. Germline V gives CDR1 DFQATT, CDR2 SNEGSKA (reference sequence). This chain's CDR3 is CSATARYEQYF. The DNA of the CDR3 is TGCAGTGCTACGGCCCGCTACGAGCAGTACTTC.